The rows below give T cell receptor beta chains drawn from one sample of a study of T cells in Graves' hyperthyroidism and ophthalmopathy. Using its own MiXCR run on the multiplex PCR reads, TCRdb lists one record per CDR3 protein. The sample records about 640,000 distinct CDR3 sequences, less than 25% being singletons. Sequencing used blood. These receptors were taken from a man in his thirties or forties with Graves' ophthalmopathy. CDR3s include the opening cysteine and the closing phenylalanine or tryptophan. A D gene is named only where the DNA matches it firmly. Part of the rows lack a size; the others show once, few, many or a class for expanded clones.

j_call clone_size cdr3_length v_call d_call cdr3_nt cdr3_aa
TRBJ1-4 - 17 TRBV5-4 - TGTGCCAGCAGCCCGGCGGCAGGGGTTGGAGAGAATGAAAAACTGTTTTTT CASSPAAGVGENEKLFF
TRBJ2-3 few 14 TRBV9 - TGTGCCAGCAGCGGATCTAGTGGTTCAGATACGCAGTATTTT CASSGSSGSDTQYF
TRBJ2-1 - 16 TRBV29-1 - TGCAGCGTTGTCGGGCCCAGAGGGAGCTCTTACAATGAGCAGTTCTTC CSVVGPRGSSYNEQFF
TRBJ2-7 many 13 TRBV20-1 TRBD2 TGCAGTGCGACAGCGGGAGTCACTTACGAGCAGTACTTC CSATAGVTYEQYF
TRBJ1-3 few 14 TRBV3-1 - TGTGCCAGCAGCCTCCAGGGTACTGGAAACACCATATATTTT CASSLQGTGNTIYF
TRBJ1-4 - 14 TRBV4-1 - TGCGCCAGCAGTGTAGATGCAACTAATGAAAAACTGTTTTTT CASSVDATNEKLFF
TRBJ2-3 few 11 TRBV27 - TGTGCCAGCGGCCCTCGGGTTACGCAGTATTTT CASGPRVTQYF
TRBJ2-5 - 13 TRBV6-1 - TGTGCCAGCAGTTATGGCCGGACAGAGACCCAGTACTTC CASSYGRTETQYF
TRBJ2-3 many 15 TRBV28 - TGTGCCAGCACCCCTTGGAGGCAAAACACAGATACGCAGTATTTT CASTPWRQNTDTQYF
TRBJ2-7 many 14 TRBV5-1 - TGCGCCAGCAGCTTGGACAGGGAAGGGTACGAGCAGTACTTC CASSLDREGYEQYF